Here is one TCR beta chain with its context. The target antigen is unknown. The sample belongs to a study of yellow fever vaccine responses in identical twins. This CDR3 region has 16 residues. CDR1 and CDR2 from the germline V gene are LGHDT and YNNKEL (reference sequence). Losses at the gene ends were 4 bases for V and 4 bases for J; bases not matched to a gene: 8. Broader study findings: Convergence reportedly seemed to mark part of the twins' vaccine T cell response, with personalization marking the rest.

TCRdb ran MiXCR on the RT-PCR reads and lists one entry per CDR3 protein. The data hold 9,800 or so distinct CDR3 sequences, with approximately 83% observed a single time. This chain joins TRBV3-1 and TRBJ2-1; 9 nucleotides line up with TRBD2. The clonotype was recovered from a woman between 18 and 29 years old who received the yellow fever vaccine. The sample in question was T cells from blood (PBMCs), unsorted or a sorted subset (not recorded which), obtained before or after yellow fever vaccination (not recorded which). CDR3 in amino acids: CASSPLSAGGYNEQFF. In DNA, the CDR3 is TGTGCCAGCAGCCCCCTATCGGCGGGGGGGTACAATGAGCAGTTCTTC.